A single sample gave rise to the 30 T cell receptor beta chains below, sequenced in a study of T cells in Graves' hyperthyroidism and ophthalmopathy. Template material for amplifying TCR beta CDR3 regions consisted of RNA transcripts. HTBI primers were used for first-round RT-PCR of the TCR CDR3. TCRdb recomputed calls from the multiplex PCR reads with MiXCR, one row per CDR3 protein. The table includes about 520,000 distinct CDR3 sequences, around 20% detected once. The material sequenced was blood. Every receptor here comes from a man younger than 30 with Graves' hyperthyroidism.

This clonotype was recorded at least ten times. The chain is built from TRBV28 and TRBJ1-2, with D tentatively TRBD1 (5 bases). The CDR3 length is 13 residues. V was trimmed by 4 bases and J by 2 bases, leaving 8 bases between them. The germline CDR1 and CDR2 sequences are MDHEN and SYDVKM. The CDR3 DNA follows: TGTGCCAGCAGTTCGGGGGTGAACTATGGCTACACCTTC. It is translated as CASSSGVNYGYTF.

Ten or more counts support this clonotype. The chain has TRBV12-3 or TRBV12-4 and TRBJ1-5, with 10 positions matching TRBD1. V gave up 6 bases and J gave up 7 bases; unmatched junction bases: 9. The CDR3 is made up of 15 amino acids. In DNA, the CDR3 is TGTGCCAGCAGAGCGGACAGGGGGAAGGACCAGCCCCAGCATTTT. Its protein is CASRADRGKDQPQHF.

This clonotype was observed a few times. V gene TRBV19 combines with J gene TRBJ1-2; TRBD1 matches 11 bases. CDR3 length: 18 residues. V dropped 5 bases and J dropped 3; count of bases not matched to a gene: 14. Germline V gene data show CDR1 as LNHDA and CDR2 as SQIVND (reference sequence). This chain's CDR3 is CASSPPDRGLIWDYGYTF. CDR3 nucleotide sequence: TGTGCCAGTAGTCCACCGGACAGGGGGCTGATATGGGACTATGGCTACACCTTC. Full variable domain (outside the CDR3, taken from reference TRBV19 and TRBJ1-2): DGGITQSPKYLFRKEGQNVTLSCEQNLNHDAMYWYRQDPGQGLRLIYYSQIVNDFQKGDIAEGYSVSREKKESFPLTVTSAQKNPTAFYLCASSPPDRGLIWDYGYTFGSGTRLTVV.

Note on this clonotype: A read error may be the cause here, since a much bigger clone is one base away. The rearrangement joins TRBV29-1 to TRBJ1-2, with D possibly TRBD1 on 6 matching bases. This CDR3 is 16 amino acids long. Looked up from germline, CDR1 is SQVTM and CDR2 is ANQGSEA. Written as DNA, the CDR3 is TGCAGCGTTGAAGCGGGCGGGGGGCCTGATGTCTATGACTACACCTTC. This sequence encodes CSVEAGGGPDVYDYTF.

As to this clonotype: A read error may be the cause here, since a much bigger clone is one base away. This chain links TRBV19 with TRBJ1-1, with 7 bases identical to TRBD1. The CDR3 contains 13 residues. Germline loops: CDR1 LNHDA, CDR2 SQIVND (reference sequence). The CDR3 DNA sequence: TGTGCCAGTAGGACAGGGCTAAGCACTGAAGCTTCCTTT. This sequence encodes CASRTGLSTEASF.

Only a few counts were recorded for this clonotype. Being one base from a much bigger clone, this may be a read error. V usage is TRBV28 and J usage is TRBJ1-1, with D uncertain. Trimming left V 11 bases short and J 6 bases short, with 19 bases between. Germline V gene data show CDR1 as MDHEN and CDR2 as SYDVKM. The CDR3 extends over 13 amino acids. The CDR3 DNA sequence: TGTGCCGGTCTAAGGGAGGGTTTGGCTGAAGCTTTCTTT. It is translated as CAGLREGLAEAFF.

The rearrangement links TRBV27 to TRBJ1-1; tentative D call: TRBD1 (5 bases). The germline V gene encodes CDR1 MNHEY and CDR2 SMNVEV (reference sequence). V dropped 8 bases and J dropped 1 base, with 23 bases sitting between them. This CDR3 contains 17 residues. The CDR3 is CASSPPGGARGNTEAFF. In DNA, the CDR3 is TGTGCCAGCTCACCCCCGGGGGGTGCTCGTGGGAACACTGAAGCTTTCTTT.

This clonotype was seen only a few times. The V call is TRBV28, the J call TRBJ1-4; a possible D gene is TRBD1 (5 bases). The CDR3 sequence is 15 residues long. Trimming took off 3 bases at V and 7 bases at J, with 15 bases between the two ends. The V gene's germline CDR1 is MDHEN and CDR2 SYDVKM. CDR3 nucleotides: TGTGCCAGCAGTTTCCCCAGGTGGGGGGGTGAAAAACTGTTTTTT. Translating it yields CASSFPRWGGEKLFF.

The sample holds many counts of this clonotype. The chain carries TRBV6-2 or TRBV6-3 and TRBJ1-2; TRBD1 matches at 9 bases. From germline, CDR1 is MNHEY and CDR2 SVGEGT. J lost 5 bases, V lost 1 base, and 2 bases had no gene match. The CDR3 has 14 amino acids. CDR3 sequence reads: CASSYWGTGYGYTF. CDR3 nucleotide sequence: TGTGCCAGCAGTTACTGGGGGACAGGGTATGGCTACACCTTC.

This clonotype was seen many times. This chain connects TRBV5-5 to TRBJ2-7; 9 bases agree with TRBD2. There are 17 residues in the CDR3. CDR1 and CDR2 (germline): SGHKS, YYEKEE (reference sequence). V lost 0 bases and J lost 5; bases outside the gene matches: 12. The CDR3, as DNA: TGTGCCAGCAGCTTGGGCGTTGGCGGGGGGGCAGTCAACGAGCAGTACTTC. Residues: CASSLGVGGGAVNEQYF.

In DNA form, the CDR3 reads TGTGCCACCACAGAAGGGACACCCCTAAATACGCAGTATTTT. Amino acid sequence: CATTEGTPLNTQYF. This chain uses TRBV12-3 or TRBV12-4 with TRBJ2-3; TRBD1 is a possible D gene (6 bases). This CDR3 contains 14 residues. Trimming cost V 10 bases and J 7 bases, with 21 bases left between them.

This clonotype was counted at least ten times. A much more abundant neighbour one base away suggests this may be a read error. This chain joins TRBV2 and TRBJ1-2, with a weak D call TRBD1 (5 bases). The V end was cut by 4 bases, the J end by 4 bases, with 16 bases between. In germline, CDR1 is SNHLY, CDR2 FYNNEI. The CDR3 is 15 residues long. The CDR3 reads CASSGLDTISYGYTF. Here the CDR3 DNA reads TGTGCCAGCAGTGGCCTGGACACTATTAGCTATGGCTACACCTTC.

This chain links TRBV6-2 or TRBV6-3 with TRBJ2-7, with TRBD1 identical over 9 bases. With 7 bases clipped from V and 3 bases from J, the junction kept 10 bases outside the gene matches. Per the germline V gene, CDR1 is MNHEY and CDR2 is SVGEGT. The CDR3 consists of 15 residues. CDR3 sequence (DNA): TGTGCCAGCACCCCAGGGACAGGGACCAACTACGAGCAGTACTTC. Translated, it gives CASTPGTGTNYEQYF.

This clonotype was counted at least ten times. The chain combines TRBV12-3 or TRBV12-4 with TRBJ1-2; the D is unclear. The ends were cut back, 0 bases at V and 4 bases at J, with 9 bases in the middle. The CDR3 spans 14 residues. For the CDR3, the DNA is TGTGCCAGCAGTTTAGCGGCAGCTCGCTATGGCTACACCTTC. Protein sequence: CASSLAAARYGYTF.

At least ten counts were recorded for this clonotype. The chain is built from TRBV28 and TRBJ1-1; 7 nucleotides align to TRBD1. J was trimmed by 0 bases and V by 5 bases; bases with no gene match: 6. Germline values: CDR1 MDHEN, CDR2 SYDVKM. CDR3 length: 15 amino acids. CDR3 DNA: TGTGCCAGCAGTGGACGGGGACAGTTGAACACTGAAGCTTTCTTT. It yields the protein CASSGRGQLNTEAFF. Based on the CDR3 plus reference TRBV28 and TRBJ1-1, the full variable domain is DVKVTQSSRYLVKRTGEKVFLECVQDMDHENMFWYRQDPGLGLRLIYFSYDVKMKEKGDIPEGYSVSREKKERFSLILESASTNQTSMYLCASSGRGQLNTEAFFGQGTRLTVV.

J is TRBJ2-3 and V is TRBV6-2 or TRBV6-3; TRBD1 matches at 8 bases. V gave up 5 bases and J gave up 5 bases; unmatched junction bases: 15. The CDR3 is 17 residues long. CDR1 and CDR2 (germline): MNHEY, SVGEGT. CDR3 protein: CASSHPGAGGLRDTQYF. As DNA, the CDR3 is TGTGCCAGCAGTCACCCGGGGGCAGGGGGCTTGAGAGATACGCAGTATTTT.

This chain uses TRBV18 with TRBJ2-6; weak D call: TRBD1 (5 bases). Trimming stripped 3 bases from V and 0 bases from J, with 9 bases between. The CDR3 length is 16 residues. CDR1 and CDR2 from the germline V gene are KGHSH and LQKENI. CDR3 coding DNA: TGTGCCAGCTCACCCGTAGACAGCTCTGGGGCCAACGTCCTGACTTTC. Translation: CASSPVDSSGANVLTF.

This clonotype was recorded at least ten times. This sequence joins TRBV20-1 and TRBJ2-7; 9 bases fit TRBD2. The ends lost 2 bases at V and 4 bases at J; junction bases unmatched: 3. This CDR3 comprises 13 residues. The V gene's germline CDR1 is DFQATT and CDR2 SNEGSKA (reference sequence). The chain's CDR3 is CSARQGLAYEQYF. CDR3 DNA sequence: TGCAGTGCTAGACAGGGACTAGCATACGAGCAGTACTTC.

This clonotype was counted at least ten times. CDR3 nucleotides: TGCGCCAGCAGCTTGGTGGACAGGGGGATCTACGAGCAGTACTTC. This encodes CASSLVDRGIYEQYF. The rearrangement links TRBV5-1 to TRBJ2-7; 10 bases are a match to TRBD1. The junction had 3 bases not matched to a gene; V was cut back by 0 bases and J by 3 bases. From germline, CDR1 is SGHRS and CDR2 YFSETQ. There are 15 residues in the CDR3.

This clonotype was observed at least ten times. The rearrangement joins TRBV6-5 to TRBJ1-1; a possible D gene is TRBD1 (5 bases). Germline V gene lookup returns CDR1 MNHEY and CDR2 SVGAGI. The CDR3 is made up of 15 amino acids. The germline V and J ends were trimmed by 3 bases and 0 bases, with 11 bases remaining between them. The DNA for the CDR3 is TGTGCCAGCAGTTATATAGGGGCCATGAACACTGAAGCTTTCTTT. Translated, it gives CASSYIGAMNTEAFF.

Many counts were recorded for this clonotype. This chain uses TRBV30 with TRBJ2-3; D is unclear. The CDR3 spans 10 residues. The V end lost 1 base, the J end lost 6 bases, and 2 bases lay between the germline ends. Germline lookup yields CDR1 GTSNPN and CDR2 SVGIG (reference sequence). CDR3 in DNA: TGTGCCTGGAGTGGGGATACGCAGTATTTT. Its translation is CAWSGDTQYF.

This clonotype has a count of ten or more. The genes are TRBV29-1 and TRBJ1-1, with D possibly matching TRBD1 (5 bases). This CDR3 region has 12 residues. Germline loops: CDR1 SQVTM, CDR2 ANQGSEA. Trimming left V 3 bases short and J 2 bases short, with 7 bases between. CDR3 nucleotides: TGCAGCGTTGACACAGGTAACACTGAAGCTTTCTTT. Encoded protein: CSVDTGNTEAFF.

The sample holds many counts of this clonotype. The V call is TRBV4-1, the J call TRBJ1-5, with a weak D call TRBD1 (6 bases). The CDR3 contains 15 residues. Between the trimmed V and J ends, which lost 5 bases and 3 bases, there was a span of 14 bases. Germline CDR1 and CDR2: MGHRA and YSYEKL. The CDR3 region is CASSYRDTLNQPQHF. In nucleotides, the CDR3 is TGCGCCAGCAGCTACCGGGACACACTCAATCAGCCCCAGCATTTT.

The chain links TRBV6-4 to TRBJ2-7; 14 positions agree with TRBD2. The CDR3 contains 15 residues. CDR1 is MRHNA and CDR2 is SNTAGT in the germline V gene. V was pared by 6 bases and J by 4 bases, with 5 bases of the junction left unmatched. Written as DNA, the CDR3 is TGTGCCAGCAGCGAGGGACTAGCGGGAGCTTACGAGCAGTACTTC. As protein: CASSEGLAGAYEQYF.

This clonotype was observed at least ten times. The rearrangement uses TRBV7-9 and TRBJ1-1; the D is unclear. Germline V gene lookup returns CDR1 SEHNR and CDR2 FQNEAQ (reference sequence). Trimming stripped 1 base from V and 0 bases from J, with 6 bases between. The CDR3 has 14 amino acids. The CDR3 bases are TGTGCCAGCAGCTTAGACCCCTTGAACACTGAAGCTTTCTTT. This translates into CASSLDPLNTEAFF.

The sample holds many counts of this clonotype. V is TRBV7-6 and J is TRBJ1-2; D not certain. V was trimmed by 7 bases and J by 2 bases, leaving 20 bases between them. The CDR3 has 16 amino acids. Germline lookup yields CDR1 SGHVS and CDR2 FNYEAQ. The CDR3 sequence: CASNLPSGRRNYGYTF. For the CDR3, the DNA is TGTGCCAGCAACCTCCCATCGGGGAGGCGCAACTATGGCTACACCTTC.

This clonotype was seen only a few times. The chain has TRBV5-1 and TRBJ2-2, with 7 bases lining up with TRBD2. V shed 4 bases, J shed 4 bases, and the junction held 4 bases outside the gene matches. Per the germline V gene, CDR1 is SGHRS and CDR2 is YFSETQ. This CDR3 is built from 14 residues. CDR3 sequence reads: CASSLWTSTGELFF. In DNA, the CDR3 is TGCGCCAGCAGCCTTTGGACTAGCACCGGGGAGCTGTTTTTT.

This clonotype was observed at least ten times. One end of the junction fails to match germline, which may point to a read error. The chain is built from TRBV5-1 and TRBJ2-7; TRBD2 matches at 8 bases. The CDR3 extends over 14 amino acids. From germline, CDR1 is SGHRS and CDR2 YFSETQ. The CDR3 protein is CASSLVAGSYGQYF. The DNA for the CDR3 is TGCGCCAGCAGCTTGGTAGCGGGGAGCTACGGGCAGTACTTC.

This clonotype was detected ten times or more. This chain joins TRBV13 and TRBJ1-2; tentative D call: TRBD1 (6 bases). The CDR3 runs 13 residues. V was clipped by 5 bases and J by 4 bases, with 11 bases between them. Germline assignment: CDR1 PRHDT and CDR2 FYEKMQ (reference sequence). Written as DNA, the CDR3 is TGTGCCAGCAGCATCAGGGGACTCTATGGCTACACCTTC. It encodes CASSIRGLYGYTF.

This clonotype showed up many times. This chain links TRBV6-2 or TRBV6-3 with TRBJ2-7, with D possibly TRBD2 on 7 matching bases. CDR3 length equals 15 residues. From germline, CDR1 is MNHEY and CDR2 SVGEGT. The V end was cut by 5 bases, the J end by 0 bases, with 14 bases between. The CDR3 bases are TGTGCCAGCAGTACAGCGCGGGGGCCCTCCTACGAGCAGTACTTC. This sequence encodes CASSTARGPSYEQYF.